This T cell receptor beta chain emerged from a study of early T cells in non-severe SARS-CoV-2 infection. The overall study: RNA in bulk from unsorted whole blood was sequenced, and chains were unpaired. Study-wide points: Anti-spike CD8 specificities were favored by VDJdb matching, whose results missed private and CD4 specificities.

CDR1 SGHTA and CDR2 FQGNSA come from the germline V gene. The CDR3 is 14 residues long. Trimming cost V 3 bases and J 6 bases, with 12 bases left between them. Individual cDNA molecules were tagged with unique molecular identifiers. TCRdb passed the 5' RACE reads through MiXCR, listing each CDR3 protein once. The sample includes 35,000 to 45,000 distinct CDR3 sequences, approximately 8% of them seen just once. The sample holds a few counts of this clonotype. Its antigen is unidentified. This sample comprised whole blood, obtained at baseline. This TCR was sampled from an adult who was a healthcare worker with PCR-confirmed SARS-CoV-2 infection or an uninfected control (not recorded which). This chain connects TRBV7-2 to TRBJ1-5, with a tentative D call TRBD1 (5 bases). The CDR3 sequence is CASSFAGSAQPQHF. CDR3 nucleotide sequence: TGTGCCAGCAGCTTTGCAGGGTCGGCTCAGCCCCAGCATTTT.